Detailed here is one TCR beta chain. Its antigen target is currently unknown. The sample holds no much larger clone one base away, and base qualities are not on file. This sample is drawn from a study of blood T cell repertoires in COVID-19 (dated by TCRdb to the early 2020s). About the full investigation: The collaborator samples originated in the United States, Italy and Spain and spanned the acute and convalescent phases of COVID-19. Deeply sampled blood TCRbeta repertoires from subjects exposed to, actively infected with, or recovered from COVID-19 were included in the dataset. A freely available public database, intended as a resource for researchers studying the immune response to SARS-CoV-2, is where the repertoires were released. A de-identified subject ID, COVID-19 status, age in years and sex were almost always included in the sample metadata. The material from the prospective study consisted of cDNA or gDNA derived from T cells, B-cell-depleted T cells, or PBMCs. The samples were drawn from two sources: the first 160 participants of the ongoing ImmuneRACE study, and 1,000 to 1,500 subjects contributed by 6 global collaborators. Where available, HLA class I and class II types were obtained from metadata supplied by the sample provider rather than from assay-based typing. The paper as a whole reports these results and caveats: The quantity of clinical and demographic metadata differed by source and by participant and was supplied without curation.

Each collaborating institution followed its own protocols to collect whole blood in K2EDTA tubes. For TCRbeta analysis, collaborators shipped samples in one of three forms: frozen whole blood, isolated PBMCs, or DNA extracted from either of those sample types. TCRbeta CDR3 regions were amplified from genomic DNA using the immunoSEQ Assay, a bias-controlled multiplex PCR. The paper's data handling went like this. Within the assay, amplification of reference gene primers was used to estimate how many nucleated cells each sample contained. Sequence reads were collapsed and filtered to measure the absolute abundance of every unique TCRbeta CDR3 rearrangement. For each sample, productive Simpson clonality was calculated as the square root of Simpson's diversity index over productive rearrangements. This immuneACCESS table, as held by TCRdb, lists in-frame sequences with V and J called but not all clones. Of the missing ones, under half trace to an unresolved V gene in checked studies; the others have no known cause. V and J calls plus clone size are reproduced from that table; the DNA served to infer D and trimming. The sample includes approximately 200,000 clones, with 70% to 85% observed a single time. About 6.9% of the sample comes from the top ten.

Deletion took 2 bases off V and 7 bases off J, with a span of 21 bases between the germline ends. The germline V gene yields MNHNS for CDR1 and SASEGT for CDR2. The CDR3 covers 17 residues, taking in both the cysteine and the phenylalanine. The DNA shown is the 51-base CDR3, in frame from base 1. The chain was built from TRBV6-1 and TRBJ2-1; TRBD1 might be the D gene, on 6 matching bases. The sequencing sample was made of peripheral blood. The TCR sequence derives from a human donor with acute or convalescent COVID-19. The donor label of this sample is uncertain. The CDR3: CASSERGRGGLGNEQFF. The DNA sequence is as follows: TGTGCCAGCAGTGAAAGGGGGAGAGGGGGTTTAGGGAATGAGCAGTTCTTC.